This T cell receptor beta chain came from a study of control samples from healthy donors and cancer patients. V was pared by 0 bases and J by 9 bases, with 9 bases between. Germline values: CDR1 KGHSY, CDR2 FQNENV. This CDR3 region has 14 residues. Clones were read by immunoSEQ multiplex PCR, and TCRdb kept only the in-frame ones, dropping some. Of some 150,000 clones listed, around 95% were seen once; the top ten hold 4.1%. Specimen: blood. This sequence was found in a woman in her sixties in good health. V and J are TRBV16 and TRBJ1-6; possibly TRBD1 for D (5 bases). The CDR3 DNA is TGTGCCAGCAGCCAATCCGAGGGACTTTCACCCCTCCACTTT. This encodes CASSQSEGLSPLHF.